This is a list of T cell receptor beta chains from one sample in a study of identical twins. TCRdb re-derived calls from the 5' RACE reads in MiXCR, one entry per CDR3 protein. The table includes 600,000 to 850,000 distinct CDR3 sequences, 15% to 20% detected once. The data also belong to a second study, concerning T cells expressing NK-cell markers.

Sequencing used PBMCs. The receptor set was obtained from a woman aged 18-30 years in good health. Both conserved end residues are part of each CDR3. A D gene is named only where the DNA matches it firmly. Some rows have no size entry. The others give once, few or many, or a class for an expanded clone.

abundance	d_gene	v_gene	j_gene	CDR3nt	CDR3aa
few	NA	TRBV5-1	TRBJ2-7	TGCGCCAGCAGCCCCATCACACTCGACAGCGAGCAGTACTTC	CASSPITLDSEQYF
NA	TRBD1	TRBV7-9	TRBJ2-5	TGTGCCAGCAGCCCCTTCGAGGGGGCACAAGAGACCCAGTACTTC	CASSPFEGAQETQYF
NA	TRBD1	TRBV6-1	TRBJ1-5	TGTGCCAGCAGTGAACAGGGACAGGGACCAGGGACCCAGCATTTT	CASSEQGQGPGTQHF
NA	TRBD2	TRBV3-1	TRBJ2-7	TGTGCCAGCAGCCAAGTTCGGGCGGGAGGACGGGTAGATGTGTACTTC	CASSQVRAGGRVDVYF
few	TRBD1	TRBV7-8	TRBJ1-6	TGTGCCAGCAGCCCCCTACCGGGACAGGGTTCACCCCTCCACTTT	CASSPLPGQGSPLHF
many	TRBD1	TRBV6-5	TRBJ2-5	TGTGCCAGCAGTTACGGCCCAGGGGGAGAGACCCAGTACTTC	CASSYGPGGETQYF
few	NA	TRBV12-3/TRBV12-4	TRBJ1-5	TGTGCCAGCAGGTCAGGGTCCCAGCCCCAGCATTTT	CASRSGSQPQHF
few	NA	TRBV5-1	TRBJ1-2	TGCGCCAGCAGCCCCCCAGGGCGAGGCTACACCTTC	CASSPPGRGYTF
NA	TRBD2	TRBV14	TRBJ2-1	TGTGCCAGCAGCCAAGGAACTAGCGGCCTCTACAATGAGCAGTTCTTC	CASSQGTSGLYNEQFF
NA	TRBD2	TRBV2	TRBJ2-7	TGTGCCAGCAGTGAGGGCGGGGGAATGACCTACGAGCAGTACTTC	CASSEGGGMTYEQYF
many	NA	TRBV5-5	TRBJ2-5	TGTGCCAGCAGCTTGCCTCGGGGAGAGACCCAGTACTTC	CASSLPRGETQYF
many	NA	TRBV20-1	TRBJ2-1	TGCAGTGCTAGACTCCTCGAAAATGAGCAGTTCTTC	CSARLLENEQFF
many	TRBD1	TRBV5-1	TRBJ1-4	TGCGCCAGCAGCTCCGGACAGGGTCGGGAAAAACTGTTTTTT	CASSSGQGREKLFF
NA	NA	TRBV3-1	TRBJ2-7	TGTGCCAGCAGCCCCGGACCGTTGAGCTCCTACGAGCAGTACTTC	CASSPGPLSSYEQYF
NA	NA	TRBV6-5	TRBJ1-1	TGTGCCAGCATAAGGCTGACTGAAGCTTTCTTT	CASIRLTEAFF
NA	NA	TRBV6-5	TRBJ1-2	TGTGCCAGCAGTTACACAGATTTAAACTATGGCTACACCTTC	CASSYTDLNYGYTF
NA	TRBD1	TRBV7-9	TRBJ2-7	TGTGCCAGCAGCTTGGTCACAGGGGGACCATACGAGCAGTACTTC	CASSLVTGGPYEQYF
NA	NA	TRBV2	TRBJ2-5	TGTGCCAGCAGGATGGGGGGCGGGGAGGAGACCCAGTACTTC	CASRMGGGEETQYF
few	NA	TRBV7-9	TRBJ2-7	TGTGCCAGCAGCCAGGCCCCTACAGACTACTACGAGCAGTACTTC	CASSQAPTDYYEQYF
NA	NA	TRBV20-1	TRBJ2-1	TGCAGTGTCTTAGCGCCAAGCTCCTACAATGAGCAGTTCTTC	CSVLAPSSYNEQFF
few	TRBD2	TRBV4-1	TRBJ2-4	TGCGCCAGCAGCCAGACCCGCACCGGGACTAGTTCAAACATTCAGTACTTC	CASSQTRTGTSSNIQYF
few	TRBD2	TRBV5-1	TRBJ2-2	TGCGCCAGCAGCTCCAGCTCGGGACTAGCGAGCACCGGGGAGCTGTTTTTT	CASSSSSGLASTGELFF
NA	NA	TRBV3-1	TRBJ1-5	TGTGCCAGCAGCCAAACTGGGGGACAGCCCCAGCATTTT	CASSQTGGQPQHF